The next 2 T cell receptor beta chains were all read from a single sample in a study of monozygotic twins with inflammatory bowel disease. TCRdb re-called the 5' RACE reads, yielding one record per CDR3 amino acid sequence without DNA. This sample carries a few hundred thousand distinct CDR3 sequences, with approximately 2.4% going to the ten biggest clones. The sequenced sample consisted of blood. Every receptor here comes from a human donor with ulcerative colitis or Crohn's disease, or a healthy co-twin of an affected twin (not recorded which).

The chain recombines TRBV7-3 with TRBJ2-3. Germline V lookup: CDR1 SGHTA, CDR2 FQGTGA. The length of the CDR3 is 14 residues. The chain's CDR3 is CASAASRSTDTQYF.

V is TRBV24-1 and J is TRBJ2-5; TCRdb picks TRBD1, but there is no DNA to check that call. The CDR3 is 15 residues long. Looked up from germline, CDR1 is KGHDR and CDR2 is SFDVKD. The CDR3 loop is CATSDSRQGSETQYF.